A single sample gave rise to the 2 T cell receptor beta chains below, sequenced in a study of blood T cells in healthy people across ages. For the second PCR, which ran for 7 to 11 cycles, a sample-barcoded 5' primer and a J-beta primer mix were used. TCRdb ran MiXCR on the 5' RACE reads and lists one entry per CDR3 protein. The data contain about 780,000 distinct CDR3 sequences, around 62% of them singletons. Sample: blood. These receptors all come from a young man in good health.

The rearrangement joins TRBV3-1 to TRBJ2-7; D unresolved. CDR1 and CDR2 from the germline V gene are LGHDT and YNNKEL (reference sequence). V gave up 3 bases and J gave up 9 bases, with 12 bases separating them. The CDR3 is 12 amino acids. CDR3 sequence reads: CASSHRTERQYF. CDR3 sequence (DNA): TGTGCCAGCAGCCACAGGACCGAACGGCAGTACTTC.

This clonotype was picked up one time. This rearrangement joins TRBV4-1 to TRBJ2-7; TRBD1 matches at 12 bases. The CDR3 totals 17 residues. The trim removed 8 bases at V and 6 bases at J, leaving 17 bases unmatched. From germline, CDR1 is MGHRA and CDR2 YSYEKL. Here the CDR3 DNA reads TGCGCCAGCCAACCCGGGACAGGGGGCTACGGTCTAACCGAGCAGTACTTC. Translation gives CASQPGTGGYGLTEQYF.